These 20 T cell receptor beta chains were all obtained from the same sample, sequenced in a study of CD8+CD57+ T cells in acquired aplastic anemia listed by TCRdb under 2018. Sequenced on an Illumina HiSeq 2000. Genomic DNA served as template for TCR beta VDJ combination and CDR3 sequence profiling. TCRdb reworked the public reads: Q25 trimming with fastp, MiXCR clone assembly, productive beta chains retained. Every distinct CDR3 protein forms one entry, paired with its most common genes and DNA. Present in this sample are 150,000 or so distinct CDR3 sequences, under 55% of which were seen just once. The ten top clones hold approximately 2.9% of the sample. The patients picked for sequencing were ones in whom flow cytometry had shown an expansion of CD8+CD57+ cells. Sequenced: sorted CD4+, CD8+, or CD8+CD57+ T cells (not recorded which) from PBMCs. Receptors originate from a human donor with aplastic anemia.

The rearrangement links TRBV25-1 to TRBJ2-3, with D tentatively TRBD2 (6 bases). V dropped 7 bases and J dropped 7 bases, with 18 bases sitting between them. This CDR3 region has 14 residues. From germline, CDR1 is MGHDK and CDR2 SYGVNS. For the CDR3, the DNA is TGTGCCAGCATCGCCGGGGCTAGCGAGCATACGCAGTATTTT. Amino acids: CASIAGASEHTQYF.

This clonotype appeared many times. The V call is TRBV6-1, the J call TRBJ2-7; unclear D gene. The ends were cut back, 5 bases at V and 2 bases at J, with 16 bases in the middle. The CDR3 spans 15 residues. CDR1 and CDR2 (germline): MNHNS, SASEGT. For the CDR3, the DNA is TGTGCCAGCAGTCCCCCAGGCAGCTTGGCCTACGAGCAGTACTTC. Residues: CASSPPGSLAYEQYF.

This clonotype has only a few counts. The CDR3 coding sequence is TGCGCCAGCAGCCCGGGGACAGGGGGCCAAGGCTACACCTTC. Protein product: CASSPGTGGQGYTF. The J gene is TRBJ1-2, the V gene TRBV5-1, with 12 nucleotides matching TRBD1. The V segment lost 4 bases and the J segment 8 bases; nucleotides outside the gene matches: 6. Germline V gives CDR1 SGHRS, CDR2 YFSETQ. There are 14 residues in the CDR3.

Written as DNA, the CDR3 is TGCGCCAGCAGCCGAACTAGCGGGAACTACAATGAGCAGTTCTTC. Translated, it gives CASSRTSGNYNEQFF. The V and J genes are TRBV4-3 and TRBJ2-1, with 10 bases fitting TRBD2. The CDR3 has 15 residues. The J segment lost 3 bases and the V segment lost 4 bases, leaving 3 bases of the junction unmatched. Germline values: CDR1 LGHNA, CDR2 YSLEER.

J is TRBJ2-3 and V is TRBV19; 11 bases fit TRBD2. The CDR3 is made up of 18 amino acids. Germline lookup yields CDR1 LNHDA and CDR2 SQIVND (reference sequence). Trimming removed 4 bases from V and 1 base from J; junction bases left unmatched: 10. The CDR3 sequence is CASSTVGLAGGRTDTQYF. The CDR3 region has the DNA TGTGCCAGTAGTACAGTTGGTCTAGCGGGAGGACGCACAGATACGCAGTATTTT.

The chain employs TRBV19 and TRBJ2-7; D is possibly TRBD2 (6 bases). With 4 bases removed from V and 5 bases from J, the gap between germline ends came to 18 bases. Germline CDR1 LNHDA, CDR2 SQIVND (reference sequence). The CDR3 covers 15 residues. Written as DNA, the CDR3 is TGTGCCAGTAGTACGAGACTAGTGAGAGGAAACGAGCAGTACTTC. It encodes CASSTRLVRGNEQYF.

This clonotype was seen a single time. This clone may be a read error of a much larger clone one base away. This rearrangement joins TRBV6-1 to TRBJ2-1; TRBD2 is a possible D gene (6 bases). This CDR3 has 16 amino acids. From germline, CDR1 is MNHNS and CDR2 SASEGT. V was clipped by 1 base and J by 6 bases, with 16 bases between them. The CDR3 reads CASSEEMITGANEQFF. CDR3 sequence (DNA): TGTGCCAGCAGTGAAGAGATGATAACGGGAGCCAATGAGCAGTTCTTC.

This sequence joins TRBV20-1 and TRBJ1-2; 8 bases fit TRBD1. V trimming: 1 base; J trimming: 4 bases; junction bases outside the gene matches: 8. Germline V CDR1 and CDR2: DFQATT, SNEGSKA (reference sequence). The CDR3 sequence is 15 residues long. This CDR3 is CSARGTGTGGYGYTF. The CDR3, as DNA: TGCAGTGCTAGAGGTACCGGGACAGGAGGCTATGGCTACACCTTC.

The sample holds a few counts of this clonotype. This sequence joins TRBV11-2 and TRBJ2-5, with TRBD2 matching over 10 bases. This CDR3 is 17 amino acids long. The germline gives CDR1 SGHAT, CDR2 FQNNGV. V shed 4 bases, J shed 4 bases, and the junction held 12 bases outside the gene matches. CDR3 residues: CASSSRARLAGRETQYF. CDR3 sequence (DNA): TGTGCCAGCAGCTCGCGGGCGAGACTAGCGGGCCGAGAGACCCAGTACTTC. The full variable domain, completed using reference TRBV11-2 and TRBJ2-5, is EAGVAQSPRYKIIEKRQSVAFWCNPISGHATLYWYQQILGQGPKLLIQFQNNGVVDDSQLPKDRFSAERLKGVDSTLKIQPAKLEDSAVYLCASSSRARLAGRETQYFGPGTRLLVL.

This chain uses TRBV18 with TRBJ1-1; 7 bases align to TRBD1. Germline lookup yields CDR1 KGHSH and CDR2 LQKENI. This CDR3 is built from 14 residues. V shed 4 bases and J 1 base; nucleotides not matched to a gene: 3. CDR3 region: CASSLYRGNTEAFF. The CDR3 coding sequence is TGTGCCAGCTCACTTTACAGGGGGAACACTGAAGCTTTCTTT.

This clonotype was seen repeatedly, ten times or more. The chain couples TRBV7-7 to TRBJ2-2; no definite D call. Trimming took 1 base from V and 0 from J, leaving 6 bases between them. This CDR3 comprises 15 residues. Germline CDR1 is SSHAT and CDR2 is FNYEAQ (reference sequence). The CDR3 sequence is CASSLGLSNTGELFF. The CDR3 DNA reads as TGTGCCAGCAGCTTAGGACTGTCGAACACCGGGGAGCTGTTTTTT.

The DNA for the CDR3 is TGTGCCAGCAGCGAGACAGGAACCTACGAGCAGTACTTC. Its protein is CASSETGTYEQYF. The rearrangement joins TRBV7-4 to TRBJ2-7; a possible D gene is TRBD1 (6 bases). The ends were cut back, 5 bases at V and 2 bases at J, with 10 bases in the middle. The CDR3 is 13 residues long. Germline V CDR1 and CDR2: SGHVT, SQSDAQ.

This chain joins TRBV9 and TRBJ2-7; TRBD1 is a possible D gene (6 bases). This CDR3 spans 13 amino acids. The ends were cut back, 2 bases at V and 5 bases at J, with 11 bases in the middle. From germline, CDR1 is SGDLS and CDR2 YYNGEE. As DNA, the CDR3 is TGTGCCAGCAGCGTTGTGGGGGCCGACGAGCAGTACTTC. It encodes CASSVVGADEQYF. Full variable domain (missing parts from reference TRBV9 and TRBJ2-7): DSGVTQTPKHLITATGQRVTLRCSPRSGDLSVYWYQQSLDQGLQFLIQYYNGEERAKGNILERFSAQQFPDLHSELNLSSLELGDSALYFCASSVVGADEQYFGPGTRLTVT.

The CDR3 reads CASRSRKDSYEQYF. In DNA, the CDR3 is TGTGCCAGTAGGAGCCGAAAGGATTCCTACGAGCAGTACTTC. This sequence joins TRBV19 and TRBJ2-7; D is unresolved. The CDR3 contains 14 residues. Germline-derived CDR1 and CDR2 are LNHDA and SQIVND (reference sequence). V was pared by 6 bases and J by 1 base, with 13 bases between.

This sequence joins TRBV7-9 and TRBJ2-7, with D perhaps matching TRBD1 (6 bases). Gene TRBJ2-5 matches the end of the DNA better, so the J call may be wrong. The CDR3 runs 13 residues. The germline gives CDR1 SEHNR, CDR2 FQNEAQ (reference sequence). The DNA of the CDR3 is TGTGCCAGCAGCGGGACAAGGGGGGAGACCCAGTACTTC. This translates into CASSGTRGETQYF.

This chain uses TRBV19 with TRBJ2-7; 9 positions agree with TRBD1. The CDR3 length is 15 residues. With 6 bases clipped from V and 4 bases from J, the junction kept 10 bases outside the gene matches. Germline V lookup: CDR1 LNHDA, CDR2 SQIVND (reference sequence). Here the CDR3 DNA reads TGTGCCAGTAGCCGAGGACAGGGGATTTCGTACGAGCAGTACTTC. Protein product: CASSRGQGISYEQYF.

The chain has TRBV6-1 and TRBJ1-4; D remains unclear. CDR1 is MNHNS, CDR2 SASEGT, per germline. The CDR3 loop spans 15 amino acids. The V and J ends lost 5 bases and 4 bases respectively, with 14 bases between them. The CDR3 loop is CASSHTGSFNEKLFF. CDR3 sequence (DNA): TGTGCCAGCAGTCATACCGGGTCTTTTAATGAAAAACTGTTTTTT.

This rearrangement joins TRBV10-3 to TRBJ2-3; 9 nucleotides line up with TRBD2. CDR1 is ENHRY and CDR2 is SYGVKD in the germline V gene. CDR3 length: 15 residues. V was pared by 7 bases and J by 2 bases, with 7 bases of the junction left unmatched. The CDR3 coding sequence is TGTGCCATCAAGCAAAGCGGGGGGTCCACAGATACGCAGTATTTT. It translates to CAIKQSGGSTDTQYF.

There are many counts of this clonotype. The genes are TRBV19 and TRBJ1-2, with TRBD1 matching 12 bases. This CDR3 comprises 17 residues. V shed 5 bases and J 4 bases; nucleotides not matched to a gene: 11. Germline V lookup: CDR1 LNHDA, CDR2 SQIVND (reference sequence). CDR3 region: CASSAGDRGRGSYGYTF. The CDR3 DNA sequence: TGTGCCAGTAGTGCTGGGGACAGGGGGCGCGGCTCCTATGGCTACACCTTC.

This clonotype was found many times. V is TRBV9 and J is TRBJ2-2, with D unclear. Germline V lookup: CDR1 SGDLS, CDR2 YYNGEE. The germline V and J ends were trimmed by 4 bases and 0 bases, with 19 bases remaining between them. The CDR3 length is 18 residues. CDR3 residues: CASSSFALVTSNTGELFF. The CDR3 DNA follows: TGTGCCAGCAGCTCCTTTGCGTTGGTCACCTCGAACACCGGGGAGCTGTTTTTT. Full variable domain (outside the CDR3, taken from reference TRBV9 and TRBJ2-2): DSGVTQTPKHLITATGQRVTLRCSPRSGDLSVYWYQQSLDQGLQFLIQYYNGEERAKGNILERFSAQQFPDLHSELNLSSLELGDSALYFCASSSFALVTSNTGELFFGEGSRLTVL.